A single sample gave rise to the 14 T cell receptor beta chains below, sequenced in a study of shared clonotypes between healthy human individuals. The naive CD8 subset, CD45RO-negative cells positively selected for CCR7, excluded terminally differentiated effector memory CD45RA+ cells. TCRdb's copy holds only in-frame clones and misses some; the assay was immunoSEQ multiplex PCR. Found here are about 550,000 clones, around 95% of them singletons; the top ten hold 0.095% to 0.12%. The sequenced material came from naive CD8+ T cells sorted from blood. The receptors were sampled from a woman in her twenties or thirties in good health.

CDR3 protein: CASSLKSGNYEQYF. The CDR3 nucleotides read TGTGCCAGCAGTTTAAAGTCAGGGAACTACGAGCAGTACTTC. This chain joins TRBV28 and TRBJ2-7, with D tentatively TRBD1 (5 bases). The V and J ends lost 2 bases and 3 bases respectively, with 11 bases between them. Germline CDR1 and CDR2: MDHEN and SYDVKM. The CDR3 extends over 14 amino acids.

V usage is TRBV7-9 and J usage is TRBJ1-1, with D possibly matching TRBD1 (5 bases). CDR1 and CDR2 (germline): SEHNR, FQNEAQ (reference sequence). Trimming shortened V by 5 bases and J by 5 bases, and 21 bases separated the two germline ends. CDR3 length: 16 residues. CDR3 in amino acids: CASSLMGEWPRTEAFF. The CDR3 DNA reads TGTGCCAGCAGCCTCATGGGGGAGTGGCCGAGGACTGAAGCTTTCTTT.

J is TRBJ1-5 and V is TRBV5-6; a possible D gene is TRBD1 (5 bases). The CDR3 is 12 amino acids. Trimming left V 4 bases short and J 7 bases short, with 9 bases between. CDR1 SGHDT and CDR2 YYEEEE come from the germline V gene. The CDR3 loop reads CASSQDNQPQHF. DNA of the CDR3: TGTGCCAGCAGCCAGGACAACCAGCCCCAGCATTTT.

In this sample, this clone turned up a few times. This chain connects TRBV7-9 to TRBJ1-2; D gene ambiguous. The CDR3 length is 13 residues. Germline V lookup: CDR1 SEHNR, CDR2 FQNEAQ (reference sequence). Trimming left V 1 base short and J 8 bases short, with 11 bases between. CDR3 region: CASSLGVHQGYTF. The DNA for the CDR3 is TGTGCCAGCAGCTTAGGCGTCCATCAGGGCTACACCTTC. Looking up the rest from reference TRBV7-9 and TRBJ1-2 gives the full variable domain: DTGVSQNPRHKITKRGQNVTFRCDPISEHNRLYWYRQTLGQGPEFLTYFQNEAQLEKSRLLSDRFSAERPKGSFSTLEIQRTEQGDSAMYLCASSLGVHQGYTFGSGTRLTVV.

The V call is TRBV7-9, the J call TRBJ2-1, with 7 bases matching TRBD2. V lost 6 bases and J lost 3; bases outside the gene matches: 11. This CDR3 is built from 16 residues. Germline V gene data show CDR1 as SEHNR and CDR2 as FQNEAQ (reference sequence). CDR3 amino acids: CASSIRSGPHYNEQFF. The CDR3 coding sequence is TGTGCCAGCAGTATCCGTAGCGGGCCTCACTACAATGAGCAGTTCTTC.

The chain employs TRBV2 and TRBJ1-3; 8 bases match TRBD1. The junction had 3 bases not matched to a gene; V was cut back by 5 bases and J by 0 bases. Germline lookup yields CDR1 SNHLY and CDR2 FYNNEI. The CDR3 contains 15 residues. The CDR3 DNA is TGTGCCAGCAGTCTCGGGACAGGCTCTGGAAACACCATATATTTT. It specifies CASSLGTGSGNTIYF.

The chain recombines TRBV7-9 with TRBJ1-4; D gene uncertain. Germline V gene data show CDR1 as SEHNR and CDR2 as FQNEAQ (reference sequence). There are 12 residues in the CDR3. The V end was cut by 5 bases, the J end by 7 bases, with 8 bases between. DNA of the CDR3: TGTGCCAGCAGCAAAGAGGGTGAAAAACTGTTTTTT. It codes for CASSKEGEKLFF.

The rearrangement joins TRBV28 to TRBJ1-2; D possibly corresponds to TRBD1 (6 bases). Trimming cost V 7 bases and J 0 bases, with 9 bases left between them. Germline CDR1 reads MDHEN; CDR2 reads SYDVKM. The CDR3 length is 13 residues. Here the CDR3 DNA reads TGTGCCAGCATTGGGGGCTCTAACTATGGCTACACCTTC. It yields the protein CASIGGSNYGYTF.

The chain's CDR3 is CASSFSDSNQPQHF. The CDR3 nucleotides read TGTGCCAGCAGCTTTTCCGATAGCAATCAGCCCCAGCATTTT. The V and J genes are TRBV7-8 and TRBJ1-5; D is undetermined. Trimming removed 3 bases at V and 0 bases at J, with 6 bases between. CDR1 and CDR2 from the germline V gene are SGHVS and FQNEAQ. The length of the CDR3 is 14 residues.

CDR3 bases: TGTGCCAGCAGTGTAACTCGGGGTAGCGGAAATTACGAGCAGTACTTC. Translated, it gives CASSVTRGSGNYEQYF. The genes are TRBV14 and TRBJ2-7; D perhaps matches TRBD2 (6 bases). The CDR3 is 16 residues long. Deletions cut 6 bases from V and 4 bases from J, with 22 bases between. Germline V gene sequence: CDR1 SGHDN, CDR2 FVKESK. The full variable domain, with the rest looked up from reference TRBV14 and TRBJ2-7, is EAGVTQFPSHSVIEKGQTVTLRCDPISGHDNLYWYRRVMGKEIKFLLHFVKESKQDESGMPNNRFLAERTGGTYSTLKVQPAELEDSGVYFCASSVTRGSGNYEQYFGPGTRLTVT.

The chain is built from TRBV7-9 and TRBJ2-3; the match to TRBD2 covers 8 bases. V was pared by 4 bases and J by 0 bases, with 9 bases of the junction left unmatched. This CDR3 is built from 17 residues. Germline lookup yields CDR1 SEHNR and CDR2 FQNEAQ (reference sequence). The CDR3 DNA follows: TGTGCCAGCAGCTCAATCACTAGCGGCCCTAGCACAGATACGCAGTATTTT. Its protein product is CASSSITSGPSTDTQYF.

The chain combines TRBV27 with TRBJ2-5, with 8 nucleotides matching TRBD1. The end of the DNA aligns better with TRBJ2-7, so the J call may be wrong. Germline V gene sequence: CDR1 MNHEY, CDR2 SMNVEV (reference sequence). The CDR3 has 16 residues. This CDR3 reads CASSLPLRRGLNEQYF. CDR3 DNA: TGTGCCAGCAGTTTACCCCTTCGCAGGGGGCTCAACGAGCAGTACTTC.

The rearrangement links TRBV29-1 to TRBJ2-7, with 8 bases lining up with TRBD1. V was pared by 4 bases and J by 1 base, with 9 bases of the junction left unmatched. Germline assignment: CDR1 SQVTM and CDR2 ANQGSEA. This CDR3 region has 15 residues. This CDR3 is CSVVTGVQKSYEQYF. The DNA for the CDR3 is TGCAGCGTTGTGACAGGGGTCCAGAAATCCTACGAGCAGTACTTC.

This clone was recorded only once. V is TRBV19 and J is TRBJ2-7; 7 nucleotides align to TRBD2. The CDR3 spans 16 residues. CDR1 and CDR2 (germline): LNHDA, SQIVND (reference sequence). After removal of 5 bases from V and 0 bases from J, the junction contained 10 bases not matched to a gene. In nucleotides, the CDR3 is TGTGCCAGTAGTCTCTACTCTAGCGGTTACTCCTACGAGCAGTACTTC. The encoded protein is CASSLYSSGYSYEQYF.